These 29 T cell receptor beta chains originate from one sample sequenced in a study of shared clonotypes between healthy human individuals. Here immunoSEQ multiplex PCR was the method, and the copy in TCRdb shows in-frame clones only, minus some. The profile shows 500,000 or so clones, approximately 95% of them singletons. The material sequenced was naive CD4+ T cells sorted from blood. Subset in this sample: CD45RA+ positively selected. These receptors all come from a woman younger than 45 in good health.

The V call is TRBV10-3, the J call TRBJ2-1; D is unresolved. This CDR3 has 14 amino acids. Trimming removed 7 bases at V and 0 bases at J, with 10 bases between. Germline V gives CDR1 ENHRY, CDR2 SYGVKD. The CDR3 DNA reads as TGTGCCATCAAGCCCGAAAGCTCCTACAATGAGCAGTTCTTC. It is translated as CAIKPESSYNEQFF.

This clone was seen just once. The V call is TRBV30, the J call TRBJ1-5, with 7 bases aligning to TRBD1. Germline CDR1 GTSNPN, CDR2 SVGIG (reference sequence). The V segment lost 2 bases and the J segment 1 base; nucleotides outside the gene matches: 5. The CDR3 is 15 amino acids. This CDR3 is CAWSLRGLSNQPQHF. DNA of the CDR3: TGTGCCTGGAGTCTTAGGGGGCTGAGCAATCAGCCCCAGCATTTT.

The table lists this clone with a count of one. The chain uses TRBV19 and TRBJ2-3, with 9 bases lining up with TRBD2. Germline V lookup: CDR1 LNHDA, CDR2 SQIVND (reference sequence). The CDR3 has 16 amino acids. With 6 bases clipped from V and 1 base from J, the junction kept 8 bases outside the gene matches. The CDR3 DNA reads TGTGCCAGTAGCACCCGGACTAGCGTAGGCACAGATACGCAGTATTTT. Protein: CASSTRTSVGTDTQYF.

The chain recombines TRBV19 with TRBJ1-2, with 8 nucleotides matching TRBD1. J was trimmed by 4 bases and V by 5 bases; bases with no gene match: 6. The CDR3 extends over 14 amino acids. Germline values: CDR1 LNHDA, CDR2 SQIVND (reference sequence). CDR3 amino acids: CASSAGDRTYGYTF. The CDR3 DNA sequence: TGTGCCAGTAGTGCGGGGGACAGGACCTATGGCTACACCTTC. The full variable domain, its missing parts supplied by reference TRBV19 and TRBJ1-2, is DGGITQSPKYLFRKEGQNVTLSCEQNLNHDAMYWYRQDPGQGLRLIYYSQIVNDFQKGDIAEGYSVSREKKESFPLTVTSAQKNPTAFYLCASSAGDRTYGYTFGSGTRLTVV.

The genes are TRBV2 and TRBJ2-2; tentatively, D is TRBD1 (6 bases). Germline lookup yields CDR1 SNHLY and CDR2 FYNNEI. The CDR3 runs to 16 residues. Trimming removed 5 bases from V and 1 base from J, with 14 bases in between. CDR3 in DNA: TGTGCCAGCAGTCTCTCCGGGACAAAGAACACCGGGGAGCTGTTTTTT. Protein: CASSLSGTKNTGELFF.

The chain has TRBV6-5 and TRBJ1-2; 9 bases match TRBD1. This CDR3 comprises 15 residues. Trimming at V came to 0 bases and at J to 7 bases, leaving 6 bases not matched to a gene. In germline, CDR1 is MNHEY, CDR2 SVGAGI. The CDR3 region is CASSYSKQGAFGYTF. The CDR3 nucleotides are TGTGCCAGCAGTTACTCGAAACAGGGGGCGTTTGGCTACACCTTC.

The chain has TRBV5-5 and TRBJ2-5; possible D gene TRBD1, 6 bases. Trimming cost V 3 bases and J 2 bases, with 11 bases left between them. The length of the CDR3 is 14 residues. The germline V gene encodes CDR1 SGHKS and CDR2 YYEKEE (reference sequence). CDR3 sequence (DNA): TGTGCCAGCAGCTCAGGGGACGGACAAGAGACCCAGTACTTC. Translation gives CASSSGDGQETQYF.

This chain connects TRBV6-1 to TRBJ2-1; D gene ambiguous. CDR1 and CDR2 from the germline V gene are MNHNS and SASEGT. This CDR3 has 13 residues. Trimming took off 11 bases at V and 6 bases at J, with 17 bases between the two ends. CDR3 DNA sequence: TGTGCCTCCTTCCCATCTCCCTTCAATGAGCAGTTCTTC. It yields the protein CASFPSPFNEQFF.

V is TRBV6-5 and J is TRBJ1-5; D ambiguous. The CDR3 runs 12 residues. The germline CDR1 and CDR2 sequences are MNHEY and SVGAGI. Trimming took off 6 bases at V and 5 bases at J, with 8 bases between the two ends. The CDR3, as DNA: TGTGCCAGCAGCCAGAACGATCAGCCCCAGCATTTT. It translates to CASSQNDQPQHF.

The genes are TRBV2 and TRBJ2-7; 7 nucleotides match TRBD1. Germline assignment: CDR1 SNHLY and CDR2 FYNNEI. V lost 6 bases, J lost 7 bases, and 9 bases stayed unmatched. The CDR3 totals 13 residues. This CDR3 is CASSPDRAVEQYF. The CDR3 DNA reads TGTGCCAGCAGCCCCGACAGGGCGGTGGAGCAGTACTTC.

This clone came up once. The CDR3 DNA sequence: TGTGCCAGTAGTATGGGGGACTCCTACAATGAGCAGTTCTTC. Protein sequence: CASSMGDSYNEQFF. V gene TRBV19 combines with J gene TRBJ2-1; either TRBD1 or TRBD2 may fit D (5 bases each). This CDR3 is built from 14 residues. V dropped 3 bases and J dropped 0 bases, with 6 bases sitting between them. From germline, CDR1 is LNHDA and CDR2 SQIVND (reference sequence).

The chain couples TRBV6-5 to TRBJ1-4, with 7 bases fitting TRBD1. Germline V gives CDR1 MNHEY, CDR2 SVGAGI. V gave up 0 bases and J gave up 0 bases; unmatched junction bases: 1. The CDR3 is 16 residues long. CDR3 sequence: CASSYSGGATNEKLFF. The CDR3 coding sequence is TGTGCCAGCAGTTACTCAGGGGGCGCAACTAATGAAAAACTGTTTTTT.

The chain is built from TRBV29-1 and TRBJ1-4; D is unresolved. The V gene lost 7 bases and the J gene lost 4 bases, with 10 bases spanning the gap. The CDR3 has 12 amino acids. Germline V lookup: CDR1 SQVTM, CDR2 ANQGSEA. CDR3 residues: CSATADNEKLFF. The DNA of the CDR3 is TGCAGCGCTACGGCAGATAATGAAAAACTGTTTTTT.

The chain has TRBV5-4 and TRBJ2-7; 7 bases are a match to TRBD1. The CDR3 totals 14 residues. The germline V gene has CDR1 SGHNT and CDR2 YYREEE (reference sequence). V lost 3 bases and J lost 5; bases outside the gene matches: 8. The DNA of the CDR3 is TGTGCCAGCAGCTGGGACAGCGTAAATAACGAGCAGTACTTC. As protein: CASSWDSVNNEQYF.

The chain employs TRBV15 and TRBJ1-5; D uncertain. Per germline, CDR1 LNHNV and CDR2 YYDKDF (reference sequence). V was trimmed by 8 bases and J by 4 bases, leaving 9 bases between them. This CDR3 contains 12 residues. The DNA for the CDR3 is TGTGCCACCCAAGGCAGGAATCAGCCCCAGCATTTT. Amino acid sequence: CATQGRNQPQHF.

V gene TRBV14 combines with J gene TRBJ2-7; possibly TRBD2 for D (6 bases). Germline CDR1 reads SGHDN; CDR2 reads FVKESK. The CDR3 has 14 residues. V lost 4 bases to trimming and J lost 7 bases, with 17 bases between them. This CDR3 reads CASSRGLSPREQYF. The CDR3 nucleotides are TGTGCCAGCAGCCGCGGACTAAGTCCAAGGGAGCAGTACTTC.

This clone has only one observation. The CDR3 DNA is TGTGCCAGCAGCGTCTCCCAAAGCTCTGGAAACACCATATATTTT. Protein sequence: CASSVSQSSGNTIYF. The J gene is TRBJ1-3, the V gene TRBV9, with unresolved D. The CDR3 sequence is 15 residues long. CDR1 and CDR2 (germline): SGDLS, YYNGEE. Trimming pared 2 bases from V and 0 bases from J, leaving 9 bases between.

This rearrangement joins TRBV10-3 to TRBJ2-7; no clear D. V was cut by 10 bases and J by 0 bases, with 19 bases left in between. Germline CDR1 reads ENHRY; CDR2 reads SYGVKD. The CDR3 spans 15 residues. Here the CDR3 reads CATNIGPAYSYEQYF. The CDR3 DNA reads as TGTGCCACTAACATCGGACCTGCCTACTCCTACGAGCAGTACTTC.

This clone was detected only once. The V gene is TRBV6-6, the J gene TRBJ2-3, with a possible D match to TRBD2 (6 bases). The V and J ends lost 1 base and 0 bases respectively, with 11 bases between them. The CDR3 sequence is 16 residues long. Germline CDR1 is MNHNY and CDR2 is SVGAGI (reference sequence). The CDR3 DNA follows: TGTGCCAGCAGTTACTTCGGGACTCCCAGCACAGATACGCAGTATTTT. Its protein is CASSYFGTPSTDTQYF.

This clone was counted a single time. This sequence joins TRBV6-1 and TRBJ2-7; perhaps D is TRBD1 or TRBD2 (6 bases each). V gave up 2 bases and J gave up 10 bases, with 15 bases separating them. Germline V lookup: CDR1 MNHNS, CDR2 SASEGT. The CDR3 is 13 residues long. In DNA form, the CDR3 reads TGTGCCAGCAGTGAAACGGGGGACAATCTTCAGTACTTC. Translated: CASSETGDNLQYF.

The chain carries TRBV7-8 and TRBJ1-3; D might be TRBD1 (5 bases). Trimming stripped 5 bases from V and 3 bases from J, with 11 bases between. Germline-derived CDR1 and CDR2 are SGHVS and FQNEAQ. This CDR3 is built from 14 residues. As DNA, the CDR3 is TGTGCCAGCAGCCCAGGGTCGGGTGGAAACACCATATATTTT. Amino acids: CASSPGSGGNTIYF.

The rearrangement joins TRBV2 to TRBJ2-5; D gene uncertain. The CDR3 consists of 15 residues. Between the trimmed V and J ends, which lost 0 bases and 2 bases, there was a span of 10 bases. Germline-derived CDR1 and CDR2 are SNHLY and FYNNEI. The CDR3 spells CASSEALASQETQYF. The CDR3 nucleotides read TGTGCCAGCAGTGAAGCGCTGGCGTCACAAGAGACCCAGTACTTC.

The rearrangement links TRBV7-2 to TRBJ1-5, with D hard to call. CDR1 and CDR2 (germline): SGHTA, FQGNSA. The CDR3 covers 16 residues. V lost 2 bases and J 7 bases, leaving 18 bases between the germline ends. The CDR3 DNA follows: TGTGCCAGCAGCTTATTTGAAGGAGGGATGGAACAGCCCCAGCATTTT. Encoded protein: CASSLFEGGMEQPQHF.

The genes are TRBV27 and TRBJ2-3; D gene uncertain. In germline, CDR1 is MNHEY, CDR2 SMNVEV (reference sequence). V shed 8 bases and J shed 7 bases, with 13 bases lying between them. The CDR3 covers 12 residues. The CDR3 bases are TGTGCCAGCGCCTTTATGGGAAATACGCAGTATTTT. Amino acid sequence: CASAFMGNTQYF.

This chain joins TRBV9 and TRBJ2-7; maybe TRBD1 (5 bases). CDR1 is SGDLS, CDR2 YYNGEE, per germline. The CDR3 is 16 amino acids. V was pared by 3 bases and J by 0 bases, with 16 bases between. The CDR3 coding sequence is TGTGCCAGCAGCGAGGGGCCGGACGGCAGCTCCTACGAGCAGTACTTC. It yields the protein CASSEGPDGSSYEQYF.

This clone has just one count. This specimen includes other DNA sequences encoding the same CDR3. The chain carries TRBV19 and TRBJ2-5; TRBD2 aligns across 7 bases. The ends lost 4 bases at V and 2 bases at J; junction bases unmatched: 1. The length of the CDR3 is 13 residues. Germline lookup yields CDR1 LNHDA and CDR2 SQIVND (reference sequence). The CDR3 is CASSTSGQETQYF. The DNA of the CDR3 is TGTGCCAGTAGTACTAGCGGACAAGAGACCCAGTACTTC.

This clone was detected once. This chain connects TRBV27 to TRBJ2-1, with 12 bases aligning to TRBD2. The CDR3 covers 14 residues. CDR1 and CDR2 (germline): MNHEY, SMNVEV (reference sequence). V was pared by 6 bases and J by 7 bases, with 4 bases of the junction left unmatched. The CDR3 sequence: CASSRLAGDNEQFF. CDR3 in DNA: TGTGCCAGCAGCCGACTAGCGGGAGATAATGAGCAGTTCTTC.

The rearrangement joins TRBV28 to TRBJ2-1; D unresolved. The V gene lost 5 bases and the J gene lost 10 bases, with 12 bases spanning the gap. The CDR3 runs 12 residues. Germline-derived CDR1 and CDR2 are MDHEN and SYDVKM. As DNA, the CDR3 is TGTGCCAGCAGTGCGCCAGGACGGGAGCAGTTCTTC. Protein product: CASSAPGREQFF.

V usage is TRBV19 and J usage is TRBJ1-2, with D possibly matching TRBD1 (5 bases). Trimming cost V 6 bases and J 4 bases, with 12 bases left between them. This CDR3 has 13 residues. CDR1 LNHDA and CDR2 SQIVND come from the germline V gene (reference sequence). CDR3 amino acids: CASRKEGPYGYTF. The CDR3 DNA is TGTGCCAGTAGAAAAGAGGGGCCCTATGGCTACACCTTC. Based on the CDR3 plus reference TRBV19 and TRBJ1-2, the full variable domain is DGGITQSPKYLFRKEGQNVTLSCEQNLNHDAMYWYRQDPGQGLRLIYYSQIVNDFQKGDIAEGYSVSREKKESFPLTVTSAQKNPTAFYLCASRKEGPYGYTFGSGTRLTVV.